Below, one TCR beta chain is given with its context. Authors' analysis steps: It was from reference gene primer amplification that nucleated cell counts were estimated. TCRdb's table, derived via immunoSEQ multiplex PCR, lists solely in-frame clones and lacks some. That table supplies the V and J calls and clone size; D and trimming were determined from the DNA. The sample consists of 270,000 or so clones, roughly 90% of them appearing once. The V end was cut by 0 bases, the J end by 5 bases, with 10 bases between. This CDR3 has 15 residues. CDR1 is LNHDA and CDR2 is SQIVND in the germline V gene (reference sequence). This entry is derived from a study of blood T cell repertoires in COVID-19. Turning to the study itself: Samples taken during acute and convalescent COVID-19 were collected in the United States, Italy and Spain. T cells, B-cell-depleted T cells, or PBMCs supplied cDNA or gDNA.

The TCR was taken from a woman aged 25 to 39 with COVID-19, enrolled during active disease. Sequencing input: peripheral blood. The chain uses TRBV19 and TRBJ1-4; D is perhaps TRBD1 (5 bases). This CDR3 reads CASSIDGRVNEKLFF. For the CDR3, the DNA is TGTGCCAGTAGTATAGACGGCAGGGTGAATGAAAAACTGTTTTTT.